These 26 T cell receptor beta chains were sequenced from one sample in a study of post-analysis software for immune sequencing data. Study results and limitations: About 5 TRBV segments occurring more often in patients than controls included TRBV5-6, TRBV5-1 and TRBV20-1.

For these receptors, no antigen is known. Built from TCR beta cDNA, the libraries had unique molecular identifiers in them. TCRdb used MiXCR to reprocess the PCR reads, holding one entry per CDR3 protein. The sample holds around 190,000 distinct CDR3 sequences; 29% are singletons and the top ten take 3% to 4%. Sequences were obtained from blood. Every receptor here comes from a girl under 18 with multiple sclerosis.

The rearrangement joins TRBV6-2 or TRBV6-3 to TRBJ2-1; 8 bases are a match to TRBD2. The germline CDR1 and CDR2 sequences are MNHEY and SVGEGT. There are 17 residues in the CDR3. V shed 2 bases and J 8 bases; nucleotides not matched to a gene: 14. The CDR3 DNA follows: TGTGCCAGCAGTTACAACCCGTCGGTAGCGGGAACCGATGAGCAGTTCTTC. Its translation: CASSYNPSVAGTDEQFF.

Concerning this clonotype: A much larger clone sits a single nucleotide away, making a read error possible. The chain links TRBV5-1 to TRBJ2-5; possibly TRBD2 for D (6 bases). The CDR3 spans 13 residues. With 0 bases removed from V and 11 bases from J, the gap between germline ends came to 14 bases. Germline assignment: CDR1 SGHRS and CDR2 YFSETQ. CDR3 nucleotide sequence: TGCGCCAGCAGCTTGGTCGGGGGTATTGAGCAGTACTTC. It codes for CASSLVGGIEQYF.

This clonotype has a handful of counts. Given a much more abundant clone one base away, this may be a read error. This chain uses TRBV29-1 with TRBJ2-1; D ambiguous. This CDR3 has 15 residues. The germline V gene encodes CDR1 SQVTM and CDR2 ANQGSEA. CDR3 in DNA: TGCAGCGTTGAAGGTGGACGTGCGGCTGACAATGAGCGGTTCTTC. It yields the protein CSVEGGRAADNERFF.

The V call is TRBV7-8, the J call TRBJ2-6; maybe TRBD2 (5 bases). Trimming removed 5 bases from V and 1 base from J, with 9 bases in between. Germline values: CDR1 SGHVS, CDR2 FQNEAQ. The CDR3 extends over 15 amino acids. This chain's CDR3 is CASSRTRSGANVLTF. In nucleotides, the CDR3 is TGTGCCAGCAGCCGAACTAGGTCTGGGGCCAACGTCCTGACTTTC.

CDR3 protein: CASSLGGSPQEQYF. CDR3 DNA sequence: TGCGCCAGCAGCTTGGGTGGCAGCCCCCAGGAGCAGTACTTC. The rearrangement links TRBV5-1 to TRBJ2-7, with D uncertain. The CDR3 runs to 14 residues. The V end lost 0 bases, the J end lost 7 bases, and 14 bases lay between the germline ends. Germline CDR1 and CDR2: SGHRS and YFSETQ.

This clonotype was counted a few times. This chain uses TRBV5-1 with TRBJ1-1; a possible D gene is TRBD1 (5 bases). This CDR3 has 15 residues. CDR1 is SGHRS and CDR2 is YFSETQ in the germline V gene. V was clipped by 5 bases and J by 4 bases, with 18 bases between them. Here the CDR3 reads CASSFAGGGGTEAFF. CDR3 bases: TGCGCCAGCAGTTTCGCGGGGGGAGGAGGCACTGAAGCTTTCTTT. Filled out from reference TRBV5-1 and TRBJ1-1, the complete variable domain reads KAGVTQTPRYLIKTRGQQVTLSCSPISGHRSVSWYQQTPGQGLQFLFEYFSETQRNKGNFPGRFSGRQFSNSRSEMNVSTLELGDSALYLCASSFAGGGGTEAFFGQGTRLTVV.

This clonotype was detected once. The junction differs from germline at one of its ends, possibly a read error. The rearrangement joins TRBV5-5 to TRBJ1-2; no definite D call. This CDR3 comprises 19 residues. The germline CDR1 and CDR2 sequences are SGHKS and YYEKEE (reference sequence). The CDR3 DNA reads as TGTGCCGGCAGCTTTCTATTCTTTTTAGACGGGTCCGACGATTATGGCTACACCTTC. As protein: CAGSFLFFLDGSDDYGYTF.

Notes on this clonotype: It may be a read error: a sequence one base away is much more abundant. The V and J genes are TRBV29-1 and TRBJ2-7, with D hard to call. The length of the CDR3 is 11 residues. Trimming removed 4 bases at V and 3 bases at J, with 7 bases between. CDR1 is SQVTM, CDR2 ANQGSEA, per germline. The CDR3 DNA reads as TGCAGCGTTGCTTGGGGCTACGAGCAGTACTTC. Translated: CSVAWGYEQYF.

The table lists this clonotype with many counts. The rearrangement joins TRBV5-4 to TRBJ2-3; D unclear. The CDR3 loop spans 12 amino acids. Germline loops: CDR1 SGHNT, CDR2 YYREEE (reference sequence). The ends were cut back, 4 bases at V and 5 bases at J, with 8 bases in the middle. DNA for the CDR3: TGTGCCAGCAGCCCCACGGGAGATACGCAGTATTTT. Protein product: CASSPTGDTQYF.

There are many counts of this clonotype. This chain links TRBV5-1 with TRBJ1-2, with D possibly being TRBD1 (5 bases). Germline V gene lookup returns CDR1 SGHRS and CDR2 YFSETQ. The CDR3 totals 19 residues. V lost 4 bases and J lost 5, with 30 bases in between. The CDR3 DNA reads as TGCGCCAGCAGCCTCTGGGCCGGGGGAACCCGCACCTTAGATTATGGCTACACCTTC. Translation gives CASSLWAGGTRTLDYGYTF.

This clonotype was counted only a few times. The chain combines TRBV3-1 with TRBJ1-4; 7 bases are a match to TRBD1. The J segment lost 5 bases and the V segment lost 4 bases, leaving 10 bases of the junction unmatched. The CDR3 consists of 16 residues. The germline V gene has CDR1 LGHDT and CDR2 YNNKEL (reference sequence). CDR3 bases: TGTGCCAGCAGCCCGCACAGGACAGGCGCAAATGAAAAACTGTTTTTT. It yields the protein CASSPHRTGANEKLFF.

This clonotype was seen only a few times. V is TRBV5-1 and J is TRBJ1-2; unclear D gene. Between the trimmed V and J ends, which lost 0 bases and 6 bases, there was a span of 15 bases. Per germline, CDR1 SGHRS and CDR2 YFSETQ. The CDR3 length is 15 residues. The CDR3 DNA reads as TGCGCCAGCAGCTTGGCTGTTTCGGGGAGGGATGGCTACACCTTC. This sequence encodes CASSLAVSGRDGYTF.

The chain uses TRBV28 and TRBJ2-7; D ambiguous. The CDR3 loop spans 14 amino acids. From germline, CDR1 is MDHEN and CDR2 SYDVKM. Trimming stripped 2 bases from V and 3 bases from J, with 11 bases between. CDR3 protein: CASSLPNPIYEQYF. CDR3 nucleotide sequence: TGTGCCAGCAGTTTACCCAATCCTATCTACGAGCAGTACTTC.

This clonotype has only a few counts. The chain combines TRBV20-1 with TRBJ2-1, with D perhaps TRBD2 (5 bases). Germline V gene sequence: CDR1 DFQATT, CDR2 SNEGSKA (reference sequence). The CDR3 runs to 13 residues. CDR3 protein: CRTTNTFYNEQFF. The DNA for the CDR3 is TGCAGGACTACCAATACCTTCTACAATGAGCAGTTCTTC.

A note on this clonotype: One base away lies a much larger clone, so this may be a sequencing read error. V gene TRBV28 combines with J gene TRBJ1-5; D is unresolved. Trimming took off 6 bases at V and 7 bases at J, with 16 bases between the two ends. The CDR3 is made up of 14 amino acids. CDR1 is MDHEN, CDR2 SYDVKM, per germline. CDR3 in amino acids: CASRFAHGNQPQHF. CDR3 nucleotides: TGTGCCAGCAGGTTCGCACATGGGAACCAGCCCCAGCATTTT.

This clonotype showed up many times. The rearrangement uses TRBV7-3 and TRBJ1-1; TRBD1 is a possible D gene (6 bases). Trimming shortened V by 2 bases and J by 7 bases, and 20 bases separated the two germline ends. The CDR3 spans 16 residues. Germline values: CDR1 SGHTA, CDR2 FQGTGA. The CDR3 region is CASSLLGGSEGDEAFF. CDR3 DNA sequence: TGTGCCAGCAGCTTACTCGGGGGGTCGGAGGGGGATGAAGCTTTCTTT. Looking up the rest from reference TRBV7-3 and TRBJ1-1 gives the full variable domain: GAGVSQTPSNKVTEKGKYVELRCDPISGHTALYWYRQSLGQGPEFLIYFQGTGAADDSGLPNDRFFAVRPEGSVSTLKIQRTERGDSAVYLCASSLLGGSEGDEAFFGQGTRLTVV.

Comment on this clonotype: Compared with germline, one end of the junction differs, possibly owing to a read error. The rearrangement uses TRBV20-1 and TRBJ1-6; 9 positions match TRBD1. Germline CDR1 is DFQATT and CDR2 is SNEGSKA (reference sequence). The CDR3 is 14 residues long. The CDR3 bases are TGCAGTGCTAGTGGGGACAGGGTGGGTTCACCCCCCCACTTT. Its translation: CSASGDRVGSPPHF.

The chain couples TRBV20-1 to TRBJ2-1; 12 positions agree with TRBD2. Germline V lookup: CDR1 DFQATT, CDR2 SNEGSKA (reference sequence). Unmatched junction bases numbered 4, after V lost 6 bases and J lost 4 bases. The CDR3 has 14 amino acids. The CDR3 DNA reads as TGCAGTGCCCAGACTAGCGGGGGTTACAATGAGCAGTTCTTC. This gives the protein CSAQTSGGYNEQFF.

This clonotype was seen more than once but under ten times. This chain uses TRBV25-1 with TRBJ1-4; D is possibly TRBD1 (5 bases). Trimming took off 1 base at V and 7 bases at J, with 16 bases between the two ends. This CDR3 region has 16 residues. Germline CDR1 reads MGHDK; CDR2 reads SYGVNS. In DNA, the CDR3 is TGTGCCAGCAGTGAATTTCGGGGCCGCGGACGTGAAAAACTGTTTTTT. Amino acids: CASSEFRGRGREKLFF. The full variable domain, with the rest looked up from reference TRBV25-1 and TRBJ1-4, is EADIYQTPRYLVIGTGKKITLECSQTMGHDKMYWYQQDPGMELHLIHYSYGVNSTEKGDLSSESTVSRIRTEHFPLTLESARPSHTSQYLCASSEFRGRGREKLFFGSGTQLSVL.

The V gene is TRBV6-1, the J gene TRBJ2-3; no firm D call. The CDR3 covers 14 residues. V lost 6 bases and J 2 bases, leaving 12 bases between the germline ends. Germline-derived CDR1 and CDR2 are MNHNS and SASEGT. The CDR3 protein is CASSQERATDTQYF. Here the CDR3 DNA reads TGTGCCAGCAGCCAGGAACGGGCCACAGATACGCAGTATTTT.

There are a few counts of this clonotype. The V and J genes are TRBV3-1 and TRBJ2-7; D perhaps matches TRBD1 (6 bases). The germline V gene has CDR1 LGHDT and CDR2 YNNKEL (reference sequence). Trimming removed 2 bases from V and 7 bases from J, with 21 bases in between. The CDR3 extends over 16 amino acids. DNA of the CDR3: TGTGCCAGCAGCCAATATTATCGGACAGTTTACAATGAGCAGTACTTC. It yields the protein CASSQYYRTVYNEQYF.

This clonotype occurred many times. The chain has TRBV20-1 and TRBJ1-5; D gene uncertain. Looked up from germline, CDR1 is DFQATT and CDR2 is SNEGSKA (reference sequence). V dropped 5 bases and J dropped 7 bases, with 18 bases sitting between them. This CDR3 has 14 residues. The CDR3: CSARTPEVGQPQHF. Written as DNA, the CDR3 is TGCAGTGCTCGGACGCCGGAGGTCGGACAGCCCCAGCATTTT.

This clonotype came up once. V is TRBV5-1 and J is TRBJ1-1; D might be TRBD1 (5 bases). The CDR3 has 13 residues. The ends were cut back, 7 bases at V and 2 bases at J, with 12 bases in the middle. The germline CDR1 and CDR2 sequences are SGHRS and YFSETQ. The CDR3 DNA reads as TGCGCCAGCGGAGAGGGGAGAAACACTGAAGCTTTCTTT. It translates to CASGEGRNTEAFF.

The gene calls are TRBV18 and TRBJ2-1; 8 positions match TRBD2. Germline trimming cut 0 bases from V and 9 bases from J; bases unmatched to any gene: 7. CDR3 size: 15 residues. The germline gives CDR1 KGHSH, CDR2 LQKENI. This chain's CDR3 is CASSPPGLVDVEQFF. The CDR3 nucleotides read TGTGCCAGCTCACCACCGGGACTAGTCGACGTTGAGCAGTTCTTC.

The chain uses TRBV28 and TRBJ2-5; 7 bases agree with TRBD2. This CDR3 is built from 16 residues. Per the germline V gene, CDR1 is MDHEN and CDR2 is SYDVKM. J gave up 2 bases and V 2 bases, and 8 bases lay outside the gene matches. The CDR3 reads CASSLNGLGGQETQYF. The CDR3 bases are TGTGCCAGCAGTTTAAATGGGTTGGGGGGGCAAGAGACCCAGTACTTC.

The count of this clonotype is one. The chain combines TRBV5-1 with TRBJ2-3, with D possibly matching TRBD1 (5 bases). V lost 1 base to trimming and J lost 2 bases, with 14 bases between them. This CDR3 region has 16 residues. The germline gives CDR1 SGHRS, CDR2 YFSETQ. This chain's CDR3 is CASSLRAGLPTDTQYF. The CDR3 bases are TGCGCCAGCAGCTTGAGAGCAGGGCTCCCCACAGATACGCAGTATTTT.